This T cell receptor (beta chain) was recovered during a study of Graves' ophthalmopathy and Graves' hyperthyroidism. V was cut by 5 bases and J by 6 bases, with 14 bases left in between. This CDR3 is 13 amino acids long. The V gene's germline CDR1 is SGHDT and CDR2 YYEEEE. TCR beta CDR3 amplification used RNA transcripts. The first-round RT-PCR employed HTBI primers together with the Qiagen OneStep RT-PCR kit. A multiplex PCR was then performed as the second round. Each CDR3 protein is one row after TCRdb ran MiXCR on the multiplex PCR reads. This table holds 650,000 to 800,000 distinct CDR3 sequences, under 50% found once. Other autoimmune diseases, uncontrolled infections, pregnancy and lactation each led to patient exclusion. This clonotype was observed many times.

This receptor was identified in an adult man with Graves' ophthalmopathy. The sequencing sample was made of peripheral blood. The rearrangement joins TRBV5-6 to TRBJ1-1, with D possibly being TRBD1 (5 bases). In DNA, the CDR3 is TGTGCCAGCAGATCTCAGGGAGTACCTGAAGCTTTCTTT. This codes for CASRSQGVPEAFF.